The clone carrying this TCR beta chain was counted ten times or more. Before being deemed recovered, Cohort 3 donors had two negative PCRs, clearance, or symptom resolution. This sample was taken from a study of blood T cell repertoires in COVID-19. Study overall: Some COVID-19 samples were acute and others convalescent; all came from the United States, Italy and Spain.

Clones were read by immunoSEQ multiplex PCR, and TCRdb kept only the in-frame ones, dropping some. The data show approximately 270,000 clones, 80% to 90% seen once. Germline V gives CDR1 MNHNS, CDR2 SASEGT. Losses at the gene ends were 3 bases for V and 4 bases for J; bases not matched to a gene: 6. CDR3 length: 15 residues. This chain links TRBV6-1 with TRBJ2-5, with 9 bases fitting TRBD1. This receptor was identified in a man aged 40-49 years who had recovered from COVID-19. The sample consisted of PBMCs or T cells enriched from blood (not recorded which). The CDR3: CASSEEGQGSETQYF. In nucleotides, the CDR3 is TGTGCCAGCAGTGAGGAGGGACAGGGTTCAGAGACCCAGTACTTC.